This T cell receptor (beta chain) is from a study of post-analysis software for immune sequencing data. The wider study: Patients with relapsing-remitting, secondary progressive and progressive-relapsing multiple sclerosis courses were all represented. Study-wide results and caveats: Controls showed lower frequencies than patients for 5 or 6 TRBV segments, and TRBV5-6, TRBV5-1 and TRBV20-1 were among these.

Trimming pared 6 bases from V and 11 bases from J, leaving 19 bases between. The germline V gene has CDR1 DFQATT and CDR2 SNEGSKA (reference sequence). The CDR3 covers 12 residues. Each TCR beta cDNA library carried unique molecular identifiers. Out of roughly 1 to 10 million T cells, roughly 0.5 million cDNA molecules were generated. Using its own MiXCR run on the PCR reads, TCRdb lists one record per CDR3 protein. The data show under 200,000 distinct CDR3 sequences, over 25% seen once. This clonotype was detected only a few times. The antigen is unknown. The sample consisted of blood. The sequence came from a girl aged 2-17 years with multiple sclerosis. This chain connects TRBV20-1 to TRBJ2-5; maybe TRBD2 (6 bases). The CDR3 region is CSARDLYNEQYF. CDR3 sequence (DNA): TGCAGTGCACGGGACTTATACAATGAGCAGTACTTC.